A single sample gave rise to the 24 T cell receptor beta chains below, sequenced in a study of CD8 T cells in ankylosing spondylitis. One entry per CDR3 protein, called by TCRdb with MiXCR from the 5' RACE reads. The table shows more than 200,000 distinct CDR3 sequences, with more than 20% occurring only once. What was sequenced was blood, either unsorted or a sorted T cell fraction (not recorded which). All receptors come from a male donor with ankylosing spondylitis or in good health (not recorded which).

This clonotype appeared many times. This chain links TRBV7-9 with TRBJ1-2; D remains unclear. V was clipped by 1 base and J by 4 bases, with 10 bases between them. Germline CDR1 SEHNR, CDR2 FQNEAQ (reference sequence). This CDR3 has 14 residues. CDR3 in amino acids: CASSLELSGYGYTF. CDR3 bases: TGTGCCAGCAGCTTAGAGCTGTCTGGCTATGGCTACACCTTC.

This clonotype appeared a few times. CDR3 coding DNA: TGTGCCATCAAACAGGGCTTCCACGAGCAGTACTTC. It yields the protein CAIKQGFHEQYF. The J gene is TRBJ2-7, the V gene TRBV10-3; a weak D match, TRBD1 (6 bases). The CDR3 loop spans 12 amino acids. In germline, CDR1 is ENHRY, CDR2 SYGVKD. Trimming removed 7 bases at V and 5 bases at J, with 12 bases between.

The chain employs TRBV5-4 and TRBJ2-5; 7 bases fit TRBD1. The CDR3 runs 15 residues. Germline values: CDR1 SGHNT, CDR2 YYREEE (reference sequence). V shed 7 bases, J shed 2 bases, and the junction held 11 bases outside the gene matches. The CDR3 sequence: CASGDRDSVQETQYF. CDR3 DNA: TGTGCCAGCGGAGACCGGGACAGCGTTCAAGAGACCCAGTACTTC.

This clonotype has a handful of counts. The chain links TRBV20-1 to TRBJ1-5; 7 nucleotides match TRBD1. V trimming: 3 bases; J trimming: 3 bases; junction bases outside the gene matches: 11. CDR1 and CDR2 from the germline V gene are DFQATT and SNEGSKA (reference sequence). This CDR3 has 16 amino acids. The CDR3 reads CSARDRTAWVNQPQHF. For the CDR3, the DNA is TGCAGTGCTAGGGACAGGACCGCTTGGGTCAATCAGCCCCAGCATTTT.

This clonotype appeared a single time. The chain is built from TRBV2 and TRBJ1-6; the match to TRBD1 covers 7 bases. Germline V gives CDR1 SNHLY, CDR2 FYNNEI. The CDR3 extends over 15 amino acids. Trimming took 6 bases from V and 7 from J; bases not matched to a gene: 9. Here the CDR3 reads CASSGRQGGNSPLHF. CDR3 DNA: TGTGCCAGCAGCGGGCGGCAGGGGGGGAATTCACCCCTCCACTTT. The full variable domain, in which reference TRBV2 and TRBJ1-6 provide the parts outside the CDR3, is EPEVTQTPSHQVTQMGQEVILRCVPISNHLYFYWYRQILGQKVEFLVSFYNNEISEKSEIFDDQFSVERPDGSNFTLKIRSTKLEDSAMYFCASSGRQGGNSPLHFGNGTRLTVT.

There are many counts of this clonotype. The rearrangement uses TRBV20-1 and TRBJ2-1; TRBD1 is a possible D gene (7 bases). This CDR3 is 14 amino acids long. V lost 0 bases, J lost 5 bases, and 11 bases lay in between. Germline V gene data show CDR1 as DFQATT and CDR2 as SNEGSKA (reference sequence). The CDR3 DNA is TGCAGTGCTAGAGATCTCAGGGGGGACAATGAGCAGTTCTTC. Protein sequence: CSARDLRGDNEQFF.

This chain connects TRBV6-1 to TRBJ2-1; the D gene is possibly TRBD2 (6 bases). Germline values: CDR1 MNHNS, CDR2 SASEGT. The CDR3 runs to 16 residues. Between the trimmed V and J ends, which lost 5 bases and 0 bases, there was a span of 14 bases. CDR3 amino acids: CASSRWAGSSYNEQFF. CDR3 in DNA: TGTGCCAGCAGTAGGTGGGCGGGGAGCTCCTACAATGAGCAGTTCTTC.

This clonotype came up many times. This chain uses TRBV20-1 with TRBJ2-3; tentatively, D is TRBD1 or TRBD2 (5 bases each). Germline V gives CDR1 DFQATT, CDR2 SNEGSKA (reference sequence). The CDR3 consists of 13 residues. In DNA, the CDR3 is TGCAGCGAGGGGCAGCCACTAACAGATACGCAGTATTTT. Its protein product is CSEGQPLTDTQYF.

This clonotype was observed a few times. The V call is TRBV6-1, the J call TRBJ2-7; 8 bases fit TRBD1. Trimming removed 6 bases from V and 1 base from J; junction bases left unmatched: 11. Germline CDR1 is MNHNS and CDR2 is SASEGT. The CDR3 covers 16 residues. CDR3: CASRGTGGLLSYEQYF. The CDR3 DNA is TGTGCCAGCAGGGGCACAGGGGGTCTCCTTTCCTACGAGCAGTACTTC.

This clonotype was seen at least ten times. The rearrangement uses TRBV5-1 and TRBJ1-4, with no clear D. Germline V gives CDR1 SGHRS, CDR2 YFSETQ. V gave up 5 bases and J gave up 7 bases, with 12 bases separating them. CDR3 length: 13 residues. Here the CDR3 reads CASSGQEGEKLFF. The CDR3 DNA sequence: TGCGCCAGCAGTGGGCAGGAAGGTGAAAAACTGTTTTTT.

This clonotype has at least ten counts. This chain links TRBV28 with TRBJ2-5, with D perhaps matching TRBD2 (6 bases). The CDR3 sequence is 13 residues long. Between the trimmed V and J ends, which lost 2 bases and 2 bases, there was a span of 6 bases. The germline CDR1 and CDR2 sequences are MDHEN and SYDVKM. CDR3 amino acids: CASSLRGQETQYF. In nucleotides, the CDR3 is TGTGCCAGCAGTTTACGGGGGCAAGAGACCCAGTACTTC.

The CDR3 bases are TGCAGTGCTAGAGACGCGTCGCCGGGGGCCAGTGGCTACACCTTC. Amino acids: CSARDASPGASGYTF. This chain uses TRBV20-1 with TRBJ1-2; maybe TRBD1 (6 bases). V was clipped by 0 bases and J by 7 bases, with 18 bases between them. CDR3 length: 15 amino acids. The V gene's germline CDR1 is DFQATT and CDR2 SNEGSKA (reference sequence).

V usage is TRBV10-3 and J usage is TRBJ2-1; 9 bases are shared with TRBD2. V lost 2 bases, J lost 5 bases, and 7 bases stayed unmatched. This CDR3 comprises 16 residues. Germline CDR1 reads ENHRY; CDR2 reads SYGVKD. This CDR3 is CAISEPKRGAHNEQFF. The CDR3 region has the DNA TGTGCCATCAGTGAGCCGAAGCGGGGGGCTCACAATGAGCAGTTCTTC.

This clonotype was counted many times. This chain links TRBV12-3 or TRBV12-4 with TRBJ2-7, with 7 nucleotides matching TRBD1. There are 14 residues in the CDR3. V was clipped by 5 bases and J by 5 bases; unmatched bases: 9. CDR3 sequence reads: CASSTQQGFDEQYF. The CDR3 bases are TGTGCCAGCAGTACGCAACAGGGGTTCGACGAGCAGTACTTC.

At least ten counts were recorded for this clonotype. The rearrangement links TRBV20-1 to TRBJ2-7; D uncertain. The CDR3 loop spans 15 amino acids. In germline, CDR1 is DFQATT, CDR2 SNEGSKA (reference sequence). Trimming took 0 bases from V and 4 from J, leaving 16 bases between them. The CDR3 region is CSARDGNRAQYEQYF. CDR3 nucleotides: TGCAGTGCTAGAGATGGGAACCGGGCCCAATACGAGCAGTACTTC.

This clonotype was seen once. This chain uses TRBV12-5 with TRBJ2-5; D is possibly TRBD1 (5 bases). The V end lost 5 bases, the J end lost 5 bases, and 21 bases lay between the germline ends. There are 16 residues in the CDR3. CDR1 and CDR2 from the germline V gene are LGHNT and FRNRAP. The CDR3 region has the DNA TGTGCTAGTGGTCCCGGTGGGCCAGGGATAGTGGAGACCCAGTACTTC. It yields the protein CASGPGGPGIVETQYF.

This clonotype was observed at least ten times. This sequence joins TRBV20-1 and TRBJ2-3; maybe TRBD1 (6 bases). This CDR3 spans 13 amino acids. CDR1 is DFQATT, CDR2 SNEGSKA, per germline (reference sequence). Trimming took 6 bases from V and 2 from J, leaving 12 bases between them. CDR3 region: CSASAGATDTQYF. The CDR3 nucleotides read TGCAGTGCCTCCGCAGGGGCCACAGATACGCAGTATTTT.

CDR3 in DNA: TGTGCCAGCAGCCAAACAGGGGGGGGCTACGGGGATGAGCAGTTCTTC. Residues: CASSQTGGGYGDEQFF. The chain uses TRBV4-2 and TRBJ2-1; weak D call: TRBD1 (8 bases). This CDR3 contains 16 residues. Germline CDR1 is LGHNA and CDR2 is YNFKEQ. Trimming took off 2 bases at V and 8 bases at J, with 19 bases between the two ends.

This chain joins TRBV10-2 and TRBJ2-6, with D possibly being TRBD1 or TRBD2 (5 bases each). This CDR3 is built from 16 residues. Germline CDR1 and CDR2: WSHSY and SAAADI. Trimming pared 6 bases from V and 4 bases from J, leaving 16 bases between. The CDR3 loop is CASRSGPTLGANVLTF. CDR3 sequence (DNA): TGCGCCAGCAGGTCGGGACCGACTCTCGGGGCCAACGTCCTGACTTTC.

This clonotype was seen at least ten times. V and J are TRBV12-3 or TRBV12-4 and TRBJ1-3; D unresolved. Trimming cost V 7 bases and J 4 bases, with 11 bases left between them. CDR3 length: 13 amino acids. CDR3 nucleotides: TGTGCCAGCAACCCCCTCGGCGGAAACACCATATATTTT. It is translated as CASNPLGGNTIYF.

The chain joins TRBV20-1 to TRBJ2-5; 10 nucleotides line up with TRBD2. Germline CDR1 DFQATT, CDR2 SNEGSKA (reference sequence). This CDR3 is 15 amino acids long. Unmatched junction bases numbered 8, after V lost 1 base and J lost 6 bases. The CDR3: CSARGSGGAGKTQYF. Written as DNA, the CDR3 is TGCAGTGCTAGAGGGAGCGGGGGGGCCGGGAAGACCCAGTACTTC.

In this sample, this clonotype turned up many times. J is TRBJ2-1 and V is TRBV20-1; perhaps TRBD2 as D (6 bases). The CDR3 consists of 14 residues. Trimming left V 4 bases short and J 5 bases short, with 15 bases between. Per the germline V gene, CDR1 is DFQATT and CDR2 is SNEGSKA (reference sequence). The CDR3 sequence is CSATVVGGNNEQFF. As DNA, the CDR3 is TGCAGTGCTACTGTGGTAGGCGGGAACAATGAGCAGTTCTTC.

This clonotype has at least ten counts. The chain uses TRBV3-1 and TRBJ1-1; no firm D call. With 0 bases removed from V and 0 bases from J, the gap between germline ends came to 14 bases. There are 17 residues in the CDR3. From germline, CDR1 is LGHDT and CDR2 YNNKEL (reference sequence). CDR3 in DNA: TGTGCCAGCAGCCAAGATCCCACGGAGGGCTTGAACACTGAAGCTTTCTTT. Protein product: CASSQDPTEGLNTEAFF.

The chain couples TRBV12-3 or TRBV12-4 to TRBJ1-1, with D uncertain. V lost 5 bases, J lost 6 bases, and 10 bases lay in between. This CDR3 has 12 amino acids. The CDR3 is CASSEGSPEAFF. The CDR3 DNA sequence: TGTGCCAGCAGTGAGGGTTCCCCTGAAGCTTTCTTT.